This T cell receptor beta chain came from a study of cytomegalovirus exposure and HLA in healthy donors. Germline CDR1 and CDR2: SGDLS and YYNGEE. The CDR3 is 15 amino acids. V trimming: 3 bases; J trimming: 3 bases; junction bases outside the gene matches: 7. Libraries were prepared by immunoSEQ multiplex PCR; TCRdb keeps only in-frame clonotypes and omits some of them. Found here are about 160,000 clones, just under 90% of them singletons; the top ten hold 10%. This TCR came from a woman between 18 and 30 years old in good health and CMV-seropositive. Sequenced material: PBMCs. The chain recombines TRBV9 with TRBJ2-3; 7 bases align to TRBD1. CDR3 bases: TGTGCCAGCAGCGCCTCGGGACAGATAACAGATACGCAGTATTTT. Amino acid sequence: CASSASGQITDTQYF.